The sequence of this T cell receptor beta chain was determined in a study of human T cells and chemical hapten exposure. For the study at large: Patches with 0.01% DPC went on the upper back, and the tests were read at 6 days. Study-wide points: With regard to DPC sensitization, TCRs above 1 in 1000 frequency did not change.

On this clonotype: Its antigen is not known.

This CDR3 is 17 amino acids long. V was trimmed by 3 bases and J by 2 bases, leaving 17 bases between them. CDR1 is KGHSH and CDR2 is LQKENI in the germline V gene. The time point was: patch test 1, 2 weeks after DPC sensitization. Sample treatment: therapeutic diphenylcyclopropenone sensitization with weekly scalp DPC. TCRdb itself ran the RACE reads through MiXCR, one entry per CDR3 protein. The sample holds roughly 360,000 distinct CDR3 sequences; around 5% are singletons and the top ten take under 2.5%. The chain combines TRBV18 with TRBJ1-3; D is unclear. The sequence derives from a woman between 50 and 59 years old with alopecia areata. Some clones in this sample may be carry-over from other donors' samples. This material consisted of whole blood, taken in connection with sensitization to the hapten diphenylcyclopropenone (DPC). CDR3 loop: CASSPRGGSEPGNTIYF. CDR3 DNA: TGTGCCAGCTCACCTCGCGGAGGGTCCGAACCTGGAAACACCATATATTTT.